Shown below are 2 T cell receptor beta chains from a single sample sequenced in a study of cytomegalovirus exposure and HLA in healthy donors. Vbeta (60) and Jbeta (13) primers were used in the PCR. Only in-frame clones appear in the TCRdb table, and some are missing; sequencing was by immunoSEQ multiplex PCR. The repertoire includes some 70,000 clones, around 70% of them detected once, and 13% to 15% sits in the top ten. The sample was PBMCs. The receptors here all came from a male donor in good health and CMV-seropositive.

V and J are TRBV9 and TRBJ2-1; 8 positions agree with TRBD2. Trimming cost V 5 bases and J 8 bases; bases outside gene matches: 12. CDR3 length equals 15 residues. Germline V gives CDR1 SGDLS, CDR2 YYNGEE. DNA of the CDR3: TGTGCCAGCAGTGAGGCGGGAGGCCCTATATATGAGCAGTTCTTC. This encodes CASSEAGGPIYEQFF.

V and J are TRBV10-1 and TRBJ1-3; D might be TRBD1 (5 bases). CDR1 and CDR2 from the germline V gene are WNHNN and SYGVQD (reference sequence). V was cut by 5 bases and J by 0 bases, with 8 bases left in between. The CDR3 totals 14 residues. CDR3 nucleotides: TGCGCCAGCAGTATGGACATCTCTGGAAACACCATATATTTT. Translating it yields CASSMDISGNTIYF.